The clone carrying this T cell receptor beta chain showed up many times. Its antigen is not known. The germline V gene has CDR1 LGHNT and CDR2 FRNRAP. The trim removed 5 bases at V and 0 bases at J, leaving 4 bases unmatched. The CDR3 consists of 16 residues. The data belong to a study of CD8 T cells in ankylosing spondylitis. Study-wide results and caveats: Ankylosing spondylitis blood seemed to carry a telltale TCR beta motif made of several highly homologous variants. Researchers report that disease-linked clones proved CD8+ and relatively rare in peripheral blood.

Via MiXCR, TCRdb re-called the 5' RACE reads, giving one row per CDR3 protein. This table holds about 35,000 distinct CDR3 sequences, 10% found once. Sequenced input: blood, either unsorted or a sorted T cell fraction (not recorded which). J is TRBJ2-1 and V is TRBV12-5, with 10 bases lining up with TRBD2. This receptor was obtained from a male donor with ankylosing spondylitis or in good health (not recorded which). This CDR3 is CASGPKREGSYNEQFF. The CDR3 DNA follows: TGTGCTAGTGGTCCAAAGCGGGAGGGCTCCTACAATGAGCAGTTCTTC. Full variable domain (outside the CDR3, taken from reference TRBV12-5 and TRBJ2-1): DARVTQTPRHKVTEMGQEVTMRCQPILGHNTVFWYRQTMMQGLELLAYFRNRAPLDDSGMPKDRFSAEMPDATLATLKIQPSEPRDSAVYFCASGPKREGSYNEQFFGPGTRLTVL.